The rows below give T cell receptor beta chains drawn from one sample of a study of OX40 agonist ivuxolimab in advanced cancers. Sequencing used immunoSEQ multiplex PCR; TCRdb keeps in-frame clones, though not all of them. The table lists about 100,000 clones, about 86% of them singletons. The source was CD4+ or CD8+ T cells sorted from blood, collected in a trial of the OX40 agonist ivuxolimab. These receptor sequences come from an adult with an advanced solid tumor such as melanoma, head and neck, liver or kidney cancer. CDR3s include the opening cysteine and the closing phenylalanine or tryptophan. D genes are given only for firm matches. Part of the rows lack a size; the others show once, few, many or a class for expanded clones.

TRBV4-3	NA	TRBJ2-7	NA	TGCGCCAGCAGCCAAGGGGTTGCCTACGAGCAGTACTTC	CASSQGVAYEQYF
TRBV30	NA	TRBJ1-6	NA	TGTGCCTGGAACAGTCGCCTAAAGGGTTCACCCCTCCACTTT	CAWNSRLKGSPLHF
TRBV29-1	NA	TRBJ2-1	NA	TGCAGTATAAGGGTGGTTGGCAATGAGCAGTTCTTC	CSIRVVGNEQFF
TRBV4-1	NA	TRBJ2-5	NA	TGCGCCAGCAGCCAAGGAAAAACGAGGGGGAGCGAGACCCAGTACTTC	CASSQGKTRGSETQYF
TRBV6-1	NA	TRBJ1-2	NA	TGTGCCAGCAGTGACTGGGTTTCCGGGGACTATGGCTACACCTTC	CASSDWVSGDYGYTF
TRBV2	once	TRBJ1-4	NA	TGTGCCAGCACAAGGGACACTAATGAAAAACTGTTTTTT	CASTRDTNEKLFF
TRBV29-1	NA	TRBJ2-3	TRBD2	TGCAGCGTTCTAAGCGGGAAGAGTAATAGCACAGATACGCAGTATTTT	CSVLSGKSNSTDTQYF
TRBV14	NA	TRBJ2-7	TRBD2	TGTGCCAGCAGCCAGGGGTCGGCTAGCGGGTGGCAAGCCTTGGGCTACGAGCAGTACTTC	CASSQGSASGWQALGYEQYF
TRBV5-1	NA	TRBJ2-7	NA	TGCGCCAGCATTGAAAGGGGATTTCGGGAGCAGTACTTC	CASIERGFREQYF
TRBV7-9	NA	TRBJ1-2	TRBD1	TGTGCCAGCAGCTCACCTGGGGGGACAGCAGTTTATGGCTACACCTTC	CASSSPGGTAVYGYTF
TRBV5-4	few	TRBJ1-1	NA	TGTGCCAGCAGTCGGGTCGCGAACACTGAAGCTTTCTTT	CASSRVANTEAFF
TRBV5-1	once	TRBJ1-5	NA	TGCGCCAGGGTATGGGAGGGGGAGGACAATCAGCCCCAGCATTTT	CARVWEGEDNQPQHF
TRBV30	NA	TRBJ2-5	NA	TGTGCCTGGTCACTACGGAAGACCCAGTACTTC	CAWSLRKTQYF
TRBV9	NA	TRBJ1-6	NA	TGTGCCAGCAGCCCGTCATCGGGTCGAAATTCACCCCTCCACTTT	CASSPSSGRNSPLHF
TRBV7-2	NA	TRBJ2-3	NA	TGTGCCAGCAGCTTAGCCCGTGGGGCTGGAGATACGCAGTATTTT	CASSLARGAGDTQYF
TRBV6-5	NA	TRBJ1-5	TRBD1	TGTGCCAGCAGATTCGGACAGGGGAGCAATCAGCCCCAGCATTTT	CASRFGQGSNQPQHF
TRBV30	NA	TRBJ2-1	NA	TGTGCCTGGAGTGGAAGGCAGGGGGGGAGCTCCTACAATGAGCAGTTCTTC	CAWSGRQGGSSYNEQFF
TRBV12-5	NA	TRBJ1-2	NA	TGTGCTAGTGGTTTGGTAACAGGGTGGTGGGTTGGCTACACCTTC	CASGLVTGWWVGYTF
TRBV10-2	NA	TRBJ2-1	NA	TGCGCCAGCAGTGAGTCGGTGACGGTGGGGAATGAGCAGTTCTTC	CASSESVTVGNEQFF
TRBV7-6	NA	TRBJ1-6	TRBD1	TGTGCCAGCAGCCCCGGACAGGGTAATAATTCACCCCTCCACTTT	CASSPGQGNNSPLHF
TRBV5-1	NA	TRBJ2-2	TRBD1	TGCGCCAGCAGCCTTCGGCCCCGGACAGGGGGGAACACCGGGGAGCTGTTTTTT	CASSLRPRTGGNTGELFF
TRBV30	NA	TRBJ2-3	TRBD2	TGTGCCTGGAGTCCAGCGGGGGGGTCTTTAATCCCAACAGATACGCAGTATTTT	CAWSPAGGSLIPTDTQYF
TRBV7-9	once	TRBJ2-3	NA	TGTGCCAGCAGCTTAGTCCAGGGGGGTGATACGCAGTATTTT	CASSLVQGGDTQYF
TRBV2	NA	TRBJ1-5	TRBD1	TGTGCCAGCACCCTCGGACAGGGTCGTCAGCCCCAGCATTTT	CASTLGQGRQPQHF
TRBV7-8	NA	TRBJ1-1	NA	TGTGCCAGCAGCTTATCCACTGAAGCTTTCTTT	CASSLSTEAFF
TRBV30	NA	TRBJ2-3	TRBD1	TGTGCCTGGAGTCGCAGGGGGCGCGCAGATACGCAGTATTTT	CAWSRRGRADTQYF
TRBV19	NA	TRBJ1-2	TRBD1	TGTGCCAGTAGCACGACAGGGGGCGGCTATGGCTACACCTTC	CASSTTGGGYGYTF
TRBV5-1	large	TRBJ1-2	TRBD1	TGCGCCAGCAGCTTGGGGGACAGGGGAGACTATGGCTACACCTTC	CASSLGDRGDYGYTF
TRBV7-7	NA	TRBJ2-7	TRBD2	TGTGCTAGCAGCCCCGGACTAGCGGGGGGACGCTACGAGCAGTACTTC	CASSPGLAGGRYEQYF
TRBV4-1	NA	TRBJ2-6	NA	TGCGCCAGCAGCCAAGAGGGCTCTGGGGCCAACGTCCTGACTTTC	CASSQEGSGANVLTF
TRBV5-1	NA	TRBJ1-1	NA	TGCGCCAGCAGCCCGGGGGAGGGATACACTGAAGCTTTCTTT	CASSPGEGYTEAFF
TRBV30	once	TRBJ2-6	NA	TGTGCCTGGAGTGTCGGGTCTGGGGCCAACGTCCTGACTTTC	CAWSVGSGANVLTF
TRBV5-1	NA	TRBJ2-3	NA	TGCGCCAGCAGCTTGGGGGTCCTTGGGCTAGGATCAGATACGCAGTATTTT	CASSLGVLGLGSDTQYF
TRBV6-5	NA	TRBJ1-1	NA	TGTGCCAGCAGTTACGACAGAAACACTGAAGCTTTCTTT	CASSYDRNTEAFF
TRBV29-1	NA	TRBJ2-7	NA	TGCAGCGTTGAAGGGAGCGGCACCTCCTACGAGCAGTACTTC	CSVEGSGTSYEQYF
TRBV5-1	NA	TRBJ1-1	TRBD1	TGCGCCAGCTACCGACAGGGGAACACTGAAGCTTTCTTT	CASYRQGNTEAFF
TRBV11-3	once	TRBJ1-1	NA	TGTGCCAGCAGCTTAGGCAGACATAATAAGGCTGAAGCTTTCTTT	CASSLGRHNKAEAFF
TRBV27	NA	TRBJ1-2	TRBD1	TGTGCCAGCAGTTTATCGTGGGGGACAGGCCATCGGGCAGACTTC	CASSLSWGTGHRADF
TRBV19	NA	TRBJ2-1	NA	TGTGCCAGTAGATTGGGAGTCGGGTCCTACAATGAGCAGTTCTTC	CASRLGVGSYNEQFF
TRBV7-9	NA	TRBJ2-6	NA	TGTGCCAGCAGCGACTCTGGGGCCAACGTCCTGACTTTC	CASSDSGANVLTF
TRBV30	NA	TRBJ2-6	NA	TGTGCCTGGCAGAGAACTGGGGCCAACGTCCTGACTTTC	CAWQRTGANVLTF
TRBV7-9	NA	TRBJ2-2	TRBD2	TGTGCCAGCAGCTTAAGCCTAGCGGGAATCACCGGGGAGCTGTTTTTT	CASSLSLAGITGELFF
TRBV19	few	TRBJ1-1	NA	TGTGCCAGTAGTACGGTCTCGAACACTGAAGCTTTCTTT	CASSTVSNTEAFF
TRBV19	NA	TRBJ1-3	NA	TGTGCCAGTAGTATACGGGGGACGGAGAGAAACACCATATATTTT	CASSIRGTERNTIYF
TRBV19	NA	TRBJ1-1	NA	TGTGCCAGTAGTATAGGGGCTCGAGGAGAAGCTTTCTTT	CASSIGARGEAFF
TRBV19	once	TRBJ1-1	TRBD1	TGTGCCAGTAGTATTGACAGGGTCACTGAAGCTTTCTTT	CASSIDRVTEAFF
TRBV19	NA	TRBJ1-2	NA	TGTGCCAGTAGTACTCGGAACAGAATTCCCGTCTATGGCTACACCTTC	CASSTRNRIPVYGYTF
TRBV6-6	NA	TRBJ2-7	NA	TGTGCCAGCAGTCCCGCGAAGGGGCAGTACTTC	CASSPAKGQYF
TRBV10-3	NA	TRBJ1-5	NA	TGTGCCGTCAGTGAGACCGTAGGCAATCAGCCCCAGCATTTT	CAVSETVGNQPQHF
TRBV7-9	once	TRBJ1-5	NA	TGTGCCAGCAGCCCCCCCACAGGGAATCAGCCCCAGCATTTT	CASSPPTGNQPQHF
TRBV30	NA	TRBJ2-7	NA	TGTGCCTGGAGAGGAGAAACCTACGAGCAGTACTTC	CAWRGETYEQYF